The source of this T cell receptor beta chain is a study of T cell repertoires in cytomegalovirus infection. TCRdb reprocessed the reads via MiXCR and lists one record per CDR3 protein. The sample yields some 440,000 distinct CDR3 sequences, approximately 33% seen once. V was shortened by 6 bases and J by 10 bases, with 10 bases between the two germline ends. Germline-derived CDR1 and CDR2 are SGHVT and SQSDAQ. CDR3 length equals 11 residues. The receptor comes from a human donor in good health (CMV status not recorded). Some clones in this sample may be carry-over from other donors' samples. The sequenced sample was PBMCs. The gene calls are TRBV7-4 and TRBJ2-1; a weak D match, TRBD1 (5 bases). CDR3 loop: CASRPQGEQFF. CDR3 DNA: TGTGCCAGCAGGCCCCAGGGAGAGCAGTTCTTC.